These 30 T cell receptor beta chains originate from one sample sequenced in a study of vaccination and CD4 T cells after COVID-19. The treatment was: roughly 10-day PBMC culture with coronavirus spike peptide pools or control peptides (ViraFEST assay). Sequenced with the Oncomine TCR Beta short-read assay was DNA taken from cultured CD4+ T cells. In TCRdb, the PCR reads were re-called with MiXCR into one record per CDR3 protein. The sample holds 25,000 or so distinct CDR3 sequences, about 46% seen once. The antigens for these receptors are not known. The specimen was CD4+ T cells from blood, cultured in vitro. The receptor source for this set is a human donor who had recovered from COVID-19.

The chain joins TRBV19 to TRBJ2-3; no reliable D call. The ends were cut back, 6 bases at V and 2 bases at J, with 18 bases in the middle. The germline V gene has CDR1 LNHDA and CDR2 SQIVND (reference sequence). This CDR3 is built from 16 residues. The DNA of the CDR3 is TGTGCCAGTAGCCCCCGGGCTGAAGCCTTCACAGATACGCAGTATTTT. It encodes CASSPRAEAFTDTQYF.

V gene TRBV2 combines with J gene TRBJ2-1, with 9 bases aligning to TRBD2. Germline V gene lookup returns CDR1 SNHLY and CDR2 FYNNEI. The length of the CDR3 is 15 residues. Trimming took 7 bases from V and 4 from J; bases not matched to a gene: 8. The CDR3 is CASKAGLATYNEQFF. CDR3 DNA sequence: TGTGCCAGCAAAGCGGGACTAGCTACGTACAATGAGCAGTTCTTC.

This clonotype was recorded a few times. The V and J genes are TRBV28 and TRBJ1-5; no clear D gene. The CDR3 is 16 amino acids. Germline V gives CDR1 MDHEN, CDR2 SYDVKM. V gave up 7 bases and J gave up 0 bases, with 16 bases separating them. As DNA, the CDR3 is TGTGCCAGCAACAATGGTGGGAGATATAGCAATCAGCCCCAGCATTTT. Amino acid sequence: CASNNGGRYSNQPQHF.

Written as DNA, the CDR3 is TGCAGCGTTGAACCGGGACACGGGGCTGAAGCTTTCTTT. Translating gives CSVEPGHGAEAFF. V gene TRBV29-1 combines with J gene TRBJ1-1, with D maybe TRBD1 (6 bases). Trimming stripped 2 bases from V and 6 bases from J, with 13 bases between. Germline lookup yields CDR1 SQVTM and CDR2 ANQGSEA. The CDR3 length is 13 residues.

The J gene is TRBJ2-3, the V gene TRBV6-1; 9 bases are a match to TRBD2. The length of the CDR3 is 14 residues. Germline assignment: CDR1 MNHNS and CDR2 SASEGT. V shed 6 bases and J 2 bases; nucleotides not matched to a gene: 3. CDR3: CASSPSGATDTQYF. The CDR3 DNA follows: TGTGCCAGCAGCCCTAGCGGGGCCACAGATACGCAGTATTTT.

This clonotype appeared once. This chain joins TRBV5-1 and TRBJ2-3, with 7 bases fitting TRBD1. V lost 2 bases to trimming and J lost 3 bases; unmatched junction nucleotides: 6. This CDR3 is built from 15 residues. Looked up from germline, CDR1 is SGHRS and CDR2 is YFSETQ. The CDR3 is CASSFETGRTDTQYF. In nucleotides, the CDR3 is TGCGCCAGCAGCTTTGAGACAGGGCGAACAGATACGCAGTATTTT.

This clonotype was observed a few times. This chain connects TRBV7-2 to TRBJ1-6; D might be TRBD1 (6 bases). CDR1 and CDR2 (germline): SGHTA, FQGNSA. The V gene lost 5 bases and the J gene lost 0 bases, with 11 bases spanning the gap. The CDR3 runs to 16 residues. The CDR3, as DNA: TGTGCCAGCAGCCCTACAGGGAGCTCCTATAATTCACCCCTCCACTTT. It is translated as CASSPTGSSYNSPLHF. The complete variable domain, with remaining parts taken from reference TRBV7-2 and TRBJ1-6, reads GAGVSQSPSNKVTEKGKDVELRCDPISGHTALYWYRQSLGQGLEFLIYFQGNSAPDKSGLPSDRFSAERTGGSVSTLTIQRTQQEDSAVYLCASSPTGSSYNSPLHFGNGTRLTVT.

This clonotype was seen a handful of times. The chain has TRBV12-3 or TRBV12-4 and TRBJ2-7; a weak D match, TRBD2 (6 bases). Trimming took 3 bases from V and 0 from J, leaving 9 bases between them. The CDR3 loop spans 14 amino acids. The CDR3 protein is CASSLLAASYEQYF. Written as DNA, the CDR3 is TGTGCCAGCAGTTTGTTAGCGGCCTCCTACGAGCAGTACTTC.

This rearrangement joins TRBV19 to TRBJ1-1, with a possible D match to TRBD1 (6 bases). CDR1 LNHDA and CDR2 SQIVND come from the germline V gene (reference sequence). Trimming shortened V by 8 bases and J by 3 bases, and 16 bases separated the two germline ends. The CDR3 is made up of 14 amino acids. The CDR3 is CASWGPSPHTEAFF. The DNA of the CDR3 is TGTGCCAGTTGGGGGCCCTCCCCCCACACTGAAGCTTTCTTT.

The chain recombines TRBV25-1 with TRBJ2-7; D not resolved. The CDR3 has 11 residues. The germline CDR1 and CDR2 sequences are MGHDK and SYGVNS. V was cut by 8 bases and J by 3 bases, with 8 bases left in between. The CDR3, as DNA: TGTGCCAGCCGAAAGCTCTACGAGCAGTACTTC. The encoded protein is CASRKLYEQYF.

This chain uses TRBV7-9 with TRBJ2-3, with D perhaps assigned TRBD1 or TRBD2 (5 bases each). CDR1 SEHNR and CDR2 FQNEAQ come from the germline V gene (reference sequence). Trimming stripped 5 bases from V and 11 bases from J, with 11 bases between. CDR3 size: 11 residues. CDR3 sequence: CASSTGLQQYF. In DNA form, the CDR3 reads TGTGCCAGCAGCACGGGGCTCCAGCAGTATTTT. Based on the CDR3 plus reference TRBV7-9 and TRBJ2-3, the full variable domain is DTGVSQNPRHKITKRGQNVTFRCDPISEHNRLYWYRQTLGQGPEFLTYFQNEAQLEKSRLLSDRFSAERPKGSFSTLEIQRTEQGDSAMYLCASSTGLQQYFGPGTRLTVL.

The chain couples TRBV10-3 to TRBJ2-7, with 9 bases aligning to TRBD2. V was pared by 4 bases and J by 7 bases, with 8 bases of the junction left unmatched. Germline lookup yields CDR1 ENHRY and CDR2 SYGVKD. The CDR3 length is 14 residues. In DNA, the CDR3 is TGTGCCATCAGTGCGGCGGGGGGGCCGCGGGAGCAGTACTTC. Amino acid sequence: CAISAAGGPREQYF.

This clonotype was counted a few times. The genes are TRBV20-1 and TRBJ1-2; a weak D match, TRBD1 (6 bases). Germline V CDR1 and CDR2: DFQATT, SNEGSKA (reference sequence). V was cut by 6 bases and J by 7 bases, with 18 bases left in between. The CDR3 loop spans 13 amino acids. The chain's CDR3 is CSAAPQGFRGYTF. The DNA of the CDR3 is TGCAGTGCCGCCCCACAGGGATTTCGTGGCTACACCTTC.

J is TRBJ1-1 and V is TRBV7-3; D is perhaps TRBD1 (5 bases). With 6 bases removed from V and 0 bases from J, the gap between germline ends came to 17 bases. The CDR3 covers 16 residues. From germline, CDR1 is SGHTA and CDR2 FQGTGA. Here the CDR3 DNA reads TGTGCCAGCAGGCTTACCGGGGGATCCATGAACACTGAAGCTTTCTTT. Its translation is CASRLTGGSMNTEAFF.

This clonotype has only a few counts. The V and J genes are TRBV5-1 and TRBJ1-2, with D hard to call. The germline V gene encodes CDR1 SGHRS and CDR2 YFSETQ. The CDR3 contains 13 residues. The V gene lost 2 bases and the J gene lost 5 bases, with 10 bases spanning the gap. The CDR3 sequence: CASSFGRSYGYTF. DNA of the CDR3: TGCGCCAGCAGCTTTGGACGATCGTATGGCTACACCTTC.

The V and J genes are TRBV28 and TRBJ1-1; D is unclear. With 1 base removed from V and 8 bases from J, the gap between germline ends came to 11 bases. In germline, CDR1 is MDHEN, CDR2 SYDVKM. The CDR3 totals 13 residues. The CDR3 is CASSLFRRLEAFF. The CDR3 nucleotides are TGTGCCAGCAGTTTATTTCGCAGGTTAGAAGCTTTCTTT.

The rearrangement joins TRBV19 to TRBJ2-2; D is possibly TRBD2 (6 bases). The CDR3 runs 13 residues. Germline V gene lookup returns CDR1 LNHDA and CDR2 SQIVND (reference sequence). V shed 5 bases and J shed 5 bases, with 9 bases lying between them. The CDR3 coding sequence is TGTGCCAGTAGTCCCGGGGGTACCGGGGAGCTGTTTTTT. Its protein is CASSPGGTGELFF.

The V and J genes are TRBV18 and TRBJ2-7; the D gene could be TRBD1 or TRBD2 (5 bases each). Germline V gene sequence: CDR1 KGHSH, CDR2 LQKENI. V lost 3 bases and J lost 4, with 19 bases in between. The CDR3 consists of 16 residues. The CDR3 DNA is TGTGCCAGCTCACCCAGGGCGGGCCGGGGAAGATACGAGCAGTACTTC. Its translation is CASSPRAGRGRYEQYF.

The rearrangement joins TRBV20-1 to TRBJ1-1, with D possibly matching TRBD1 (5 bases). V was cut by 4 bases and J by 4 bases, with 16 bases left in between. The CDR3 is 14 residues long. From germline, CDR1 is DFQATT and CDR2 SNEGSKA (reference sequence). For the CDR3, the DNA is TGCAGTGCTATGACAGTCCGCTACGGCACTGAAGCTTTCTTT. Its protein product is CSAMTVRYGTEAFF.

This clonotype was seen more than once but under ten times. The rearrangement joins TRBV20-1 to TRBJ1-2; 8 bases align to TRBD1. This CDR3 is 13 amino acids long. CDR1 and CDR2 (germline): DFQATT, SNEGSKA (reference sequence). V shed 6 bases, J shed 7 bases, and the junction held 10 bases outside the gene matches. CDR3 sequence: CSAPPGGTGGYTF. CDR3 DNA: TGCAGTGCCCCTCCAGGGGGCACTGGTGGCTACACCTTC.

V gene TRBV6-1 combines with J gene TRBJ1-5; D is possibly TRBD1 (5 bases). The CDR3 loop spans 16 amino acids. V gave up 1 base and J gave up 1 base, with 11 bases separating them. CDR1 is MNHNS, CDR2 SASEGT, per germline. The CDR3 reads CASSEGGGRSNQPQHF. DNA for the CDR3: TGTGCCAGCAGTGAAGGGGGGGGAAGGAGCAATCAGCCCCAGCATTTT.

V is TRBV11-3 and J is TRBJ2-1; 7 bases match TRBD2. The CDR3 has 14 residues. Trimming took 5 bases from V and 9 from J; bases not matched to a gene: 10. The V gene's germline CDR1 is SGHNT and CDR2 YENEEA. In nucleotides, the CDR3 is TGTGCCAGCAGCATGAGCGGGAAAGGGGTTGAGCAGTTCTTC. Its protein is CASSMSGKGVEQFF.

The chain combines TRBV7-9 with TRBJ2-7, with 7 bases identical to TRBD2. J was trimmed by 3 bases and V by 7 bases; bases with no gene match: 12. There are 15 residues in the CDR3. The germline CDR1 and CDR2 sequences are SEHNR and FQNEAQ (reference sequence). The CDR3 DNA reads as TGTGCCAGCATGACCAGCGGGAATCTTGTCTACGAGCAGTACTTC. Translated, it gives CASMTSGNLVYEQYF.

This clonotype was counted a few times. The rearrangement joins TRBV7-8 to TRBJ2-5; a weak D match, TRBD1 (6 bases). Germline V lookup: CDR1 SGHVS, CDR2 FQNEAQ. The CDR3 covers 13 residues. Between the trimmed V and J ends, which lost 5 bases and 5 bases, there was a span of 12 bases. The CDR3 here is CASSPPGVETQYF. CDR3 DNA: TGTGCCAGCAGCCCCCCAGGGGTTGAGACCCAGTACTTC.

This clonotype turned up a few times. The V gene is TRBV6-4, the J gene TRBJ1-1; D remains unclear. CDR3 length: 13 amino acids. The V gene's germline CDR1 is MRHNA and CDR2 SNTAGT. V was clipped by 6 bases and J by 1 base, with 9 bases between them. The CDR3: CASRKTENTEAFF. CDR3 in DNA: TGTGCCAGCAGGAAGACGGAGAACACTGAAGCTTTCTTT.

This sequence joins TRBV19 and TRBJ1-1; a possible D gene is TRBD1 (6 bases). V lost 1 base to trimming and J lost 0 bases, with 9 bases between them. The germline V gene encodes CDR1 LNHDA and CDR2 SQIVND (reference sequence). There are 15 residues in the CDR3. Here the CDR3 reads CASSIVGGLNTEAFF. Here the CDR3 DNA reads TGTGCCAGTAGTATAGTCGGGGGCTTGAACACTGAAGCTTTCTTT.

The gene calls are TRBV12-5 and TRBJ1-5; 12 bases are a match to TRBD1. The trim removed 6 bases at V and 15 bases at J, leaving 9 bases unmatched. The CDR3 extends over 13 amino acids. Germline values: CDR1 LGHNT, CDR2 FRNRAP. The CDR3 DNA sequence: TGTGCTAGTGGCACTGACAGGGACAGGGGGCCGCATTTT. This codes for CASGTDRDRGPHF.

This clonotype was picked up a small number of times. The V and J genes are TRBV4-1 and TRBJ2-7; D may be TRBD2 (5 bases). Trimming left V 5 bases short and J 4 bases short, with 12 bases between. CDR3 length: 13 amino acids. Germline CDR1 and CDR2: MGHRA and YSYEKL. CDR3 amino acids: CASSSQSGYEQYF. CDR3 coding DNA: TGCGCCAGCAGCTCGCAATCGGGGTACGAGCAGTACTTC.

The genes are TRBV7-9 and TRBJ1-5; a weak D match, TRBD1 (5 bases). Trimming removed 5 bases from V and 3 bases from J, with 11 bases in between. Germline V gene sequence: CDR1 SEHNR, CDR2 FQNEAQ (reference sequence). The CDR3 contains 14 residues. CDR3 in amino acids: CASSRDRDNQPQHF. The CDR3 nucleotides read TGTGCCAGCAGCCGGGACCGAGACAATCAGCCCCAGCATTTT.

This clonotype was picked up a small number of times. The rearrangement joins TRBV19 to TRBJ1-5, with D possibly TRBD1 on 6 matching bases. The germline CDR1 and CDR2 sequences are LNHDA and SQIVND (reference sequence). The V end was cut by 8 bases, the J end by 2 bases, with 7 bases between. The CDR3 contains 12 residues. The chain's CDR3 is CASQGRNQPQHF. The CDR3 DNA sequence: TGTGCCAGTCAGGGGCGCAATCAGCCCCAGCATTTT.